This T cell receptor beta chain comes out of a study of cytomegalovirus exposure and HLA in healthy donors. Broader study findings: Both high specificity and high sensitivity reportedly marked the classifier's diagnosis of cytomegalovirus status.

Amplification used 60 Vbeta primers and 13 Jbeta primers. The method was immunoSEQ multiplex PCR; TCRdb's version includes in-frame clones alone and lacks a portion of them. Here the sample spans around 180,000 clones, about 88% being singletons. Donors showed nominal health when sampled, although they likely had unrecorded immune exposures. As concerns this clone: Antigen: not known.

The sequencing sample was made of PBMCs. The clonotype comes from a woman aged 18-29 years in good health and CMV-seronegative.

The CDR3 nucleotides read TGCGCCAGCAGCTTGGGTAACAGGGATTCTGGAAACACCATATATTTT. The encoded protein is CASSLGNRDSGNTIYF. The rearrangement joins TRBV5-1 to TRBJ1-3, with D perhaps TRBD1 (6 bases). Looked up from germline, CDR1 is SGHRS and CDR2 is YFSETQ. V was trimmed by 0 bases and J by 1 base, leaving 11 bases between them. This CDR3 comprises 16 residues. Full variable domain (remainder filled in from reference TRBV5-1 and TRBJ1-3): KAGVTQTPRYLIKTRGQQVTLSCSPISGHRSVSWYQQTPGQGLQFLFEYFSETQRNKGNFPGRFSGRQFSNSRSEMNVSTLELGDSALYLCASSLGNRDSGNTIYFGEGSWLTVV.